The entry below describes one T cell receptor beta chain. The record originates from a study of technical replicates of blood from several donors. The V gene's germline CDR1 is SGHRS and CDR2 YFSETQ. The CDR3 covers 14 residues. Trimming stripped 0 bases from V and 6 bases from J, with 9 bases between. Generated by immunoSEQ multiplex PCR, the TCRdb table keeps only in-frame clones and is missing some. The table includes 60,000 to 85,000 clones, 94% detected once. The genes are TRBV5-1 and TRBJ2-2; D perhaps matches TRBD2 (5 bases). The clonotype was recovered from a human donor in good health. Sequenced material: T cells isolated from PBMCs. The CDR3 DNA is TGCGCCAGCAGCTTGGAGGGAGCCGCCGGGGAGCTGTTTTTT. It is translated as CASSLEGAAGELFF.